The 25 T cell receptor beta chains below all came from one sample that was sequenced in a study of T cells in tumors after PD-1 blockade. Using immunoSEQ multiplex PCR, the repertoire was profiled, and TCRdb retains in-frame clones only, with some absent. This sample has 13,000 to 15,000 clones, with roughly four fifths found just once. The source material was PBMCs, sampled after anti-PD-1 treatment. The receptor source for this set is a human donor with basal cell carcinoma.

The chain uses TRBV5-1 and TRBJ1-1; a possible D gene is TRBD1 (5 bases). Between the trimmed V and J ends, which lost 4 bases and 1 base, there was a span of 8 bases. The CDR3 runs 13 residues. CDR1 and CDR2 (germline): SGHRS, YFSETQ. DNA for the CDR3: TGCGCCAGCAGCGCTCAGGGGAACACTGAAGCTTTCTTT. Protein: CASSAQGNTEAFF.

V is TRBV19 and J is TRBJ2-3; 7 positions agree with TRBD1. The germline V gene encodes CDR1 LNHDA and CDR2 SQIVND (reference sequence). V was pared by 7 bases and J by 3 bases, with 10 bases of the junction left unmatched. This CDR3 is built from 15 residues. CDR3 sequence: CASKARTGETDTQYF. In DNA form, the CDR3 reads TGTGCCAGTAAGGCCCGCACAGGGGAAACAGATACGCAGTATTTT. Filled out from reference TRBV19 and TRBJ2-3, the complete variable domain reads DGGITQSPKYLFRKEGQNVTLSCEQNLNHDAMYWYRQDPGQGLRLIYYSQIVNDFQKGDIAEGYSVSREKKESFPLTVTSAQKNPTAFYLCASKARTGETDTQYFGPGTRLTVL.

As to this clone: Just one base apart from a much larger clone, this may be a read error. CDR3 nucleotide sequence: TGTGCCAGCTGTCACGGGGGGGCGGGGGAGGGGAGCTCCTACAATGAGCAGTTCTTC. Translation: CASCHGGAGEGSSYNEQFF. The chain employs TRBV2 and TRBJ2-1, with 8 bases identical to TRBD2. Germline trimming cut 8 bases from V and 0 bases from J; bases unmatched to any gene: 18. Germline CDR1 SNHLY, CDR2 FYNNEI. The CDR3 totals 19 residues.

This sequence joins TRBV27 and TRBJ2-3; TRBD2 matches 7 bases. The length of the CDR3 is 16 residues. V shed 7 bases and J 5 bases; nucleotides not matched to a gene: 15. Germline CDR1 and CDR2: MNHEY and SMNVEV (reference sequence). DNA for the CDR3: TGTGCCAGCAAACCGACTAGCTTATTTGGTTTAGATACGCAGTATTTT. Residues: CASKPTSLFGLDTQYF.

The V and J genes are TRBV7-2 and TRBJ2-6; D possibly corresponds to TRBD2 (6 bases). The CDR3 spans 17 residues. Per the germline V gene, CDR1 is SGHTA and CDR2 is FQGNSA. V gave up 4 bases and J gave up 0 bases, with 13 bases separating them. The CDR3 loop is CASSYLGGPSGANVLTF. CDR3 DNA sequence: TGTGCCAGCAGCTACTTGGGGGGACCCTCTGGGGCCAACGTCCTGACTTTC.

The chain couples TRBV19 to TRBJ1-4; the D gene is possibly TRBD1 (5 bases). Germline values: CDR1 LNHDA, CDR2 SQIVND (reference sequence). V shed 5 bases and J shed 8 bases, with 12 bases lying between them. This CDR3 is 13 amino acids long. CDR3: CASSESGDEKLFF. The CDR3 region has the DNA TGTGCCAGTAGTGAGTCGGGGGACGAAAAACTGTTTTTT.

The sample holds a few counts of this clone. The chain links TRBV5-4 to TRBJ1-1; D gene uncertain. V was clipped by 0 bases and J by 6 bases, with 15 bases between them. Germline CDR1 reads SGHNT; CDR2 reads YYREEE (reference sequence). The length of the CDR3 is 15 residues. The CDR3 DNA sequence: TGTGCCAGCAGCTTGGGGGCAGGCCCCGAACCTGAAGCTTTCTTT. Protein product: CASSLGAGPEPEAFF.

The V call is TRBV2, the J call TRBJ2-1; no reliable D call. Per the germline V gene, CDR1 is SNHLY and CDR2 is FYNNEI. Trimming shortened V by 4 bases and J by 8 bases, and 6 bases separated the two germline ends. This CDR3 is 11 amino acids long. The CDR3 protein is CASSVAYEQFF. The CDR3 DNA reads TGTGCCAGCAGTGTGGCCTATGAGCAGTTCTTC.

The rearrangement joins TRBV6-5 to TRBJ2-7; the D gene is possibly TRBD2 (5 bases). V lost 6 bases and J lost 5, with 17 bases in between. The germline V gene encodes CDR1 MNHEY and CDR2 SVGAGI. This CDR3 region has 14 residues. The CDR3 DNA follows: TGTGCCAGCAGCGCTGATAGCGCGCGCAACGAGCAGTACTTC. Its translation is CASSADSARNEQYF.

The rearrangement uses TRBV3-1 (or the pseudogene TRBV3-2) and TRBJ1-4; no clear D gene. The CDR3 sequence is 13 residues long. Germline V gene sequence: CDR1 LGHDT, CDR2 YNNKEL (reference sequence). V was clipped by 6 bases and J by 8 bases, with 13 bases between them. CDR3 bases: TGTGCCAGCAGTCAGCGGGTGAGCGAAAAACTGTTTTTT. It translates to CASSQRVSEKLFF.

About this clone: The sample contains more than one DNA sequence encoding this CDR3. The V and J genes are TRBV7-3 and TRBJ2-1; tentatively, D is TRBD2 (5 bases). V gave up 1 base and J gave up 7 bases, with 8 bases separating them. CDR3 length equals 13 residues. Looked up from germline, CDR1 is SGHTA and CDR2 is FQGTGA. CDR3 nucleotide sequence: TGTGCCAGCAGCTTAATACGCGGGAATGAGCAGTTCTTC. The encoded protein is CASSLIRGNEQFF.

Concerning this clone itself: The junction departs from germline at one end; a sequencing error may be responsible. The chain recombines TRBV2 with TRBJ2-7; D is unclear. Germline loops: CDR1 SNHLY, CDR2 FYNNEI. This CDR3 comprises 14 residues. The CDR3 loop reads CASKLALLRHEQCF. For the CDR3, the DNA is TGTGCCAGCAAACTGGCGCTGCTAAGGCACGAGCAGTGCTTC. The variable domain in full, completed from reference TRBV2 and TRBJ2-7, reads EPEVTQTPSHQVTQMGQEVILRCVPISNHLYFYWYRQILGQKVEFLVSFYNNEISEKSEIFDDQFSVERPDGSNFTLKIRSTKLEDSAMYFCASKLALLRHEQCFGPGTRLTVT.

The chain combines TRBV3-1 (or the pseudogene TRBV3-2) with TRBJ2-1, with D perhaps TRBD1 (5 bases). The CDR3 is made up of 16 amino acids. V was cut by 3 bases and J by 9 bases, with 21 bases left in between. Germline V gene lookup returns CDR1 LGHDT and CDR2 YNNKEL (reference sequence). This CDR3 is CASSHGAAGRDGEQFF. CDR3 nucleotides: TGTGCCAGCAGCCATGGGGCGGCAGGACGAGACGGTGAGCAGTTCTTC.

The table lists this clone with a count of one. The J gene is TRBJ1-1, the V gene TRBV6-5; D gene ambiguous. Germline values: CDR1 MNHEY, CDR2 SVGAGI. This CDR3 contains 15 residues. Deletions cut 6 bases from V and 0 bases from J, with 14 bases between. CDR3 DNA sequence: TGTGCCAGCAGACCCTACACCGGAGTGAACACTGAAGCTTTCTTT. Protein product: CASRPYTGVNTEAFF.

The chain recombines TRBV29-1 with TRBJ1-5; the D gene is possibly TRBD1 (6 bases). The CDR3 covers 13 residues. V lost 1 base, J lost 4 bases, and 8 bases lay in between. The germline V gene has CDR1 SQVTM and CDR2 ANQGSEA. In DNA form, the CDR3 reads TGCAGCGTTGAAGTCCAGGGGAATCAGCCCCAGCATTTT. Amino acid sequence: CSVEVQGNQPQHF.

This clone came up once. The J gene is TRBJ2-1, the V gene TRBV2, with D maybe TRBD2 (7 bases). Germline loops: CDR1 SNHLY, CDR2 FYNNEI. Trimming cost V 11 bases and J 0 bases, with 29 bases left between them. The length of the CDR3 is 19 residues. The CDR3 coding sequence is TGTGCCCCCTGTTATGGGGGGGCGCGGGCGGGGAGCTCCTACAATGAGCAGTTCTTC. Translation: CAPCYGGARAGSSYNEQFF.

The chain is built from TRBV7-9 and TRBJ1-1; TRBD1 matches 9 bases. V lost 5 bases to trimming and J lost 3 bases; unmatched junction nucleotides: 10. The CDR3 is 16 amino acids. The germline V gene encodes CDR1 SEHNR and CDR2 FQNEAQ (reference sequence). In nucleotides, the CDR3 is TGTGCCAGCAGCCCAACAGGGGGCGGAATGGACACTGAAGCTTTCTTT. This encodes CASSPTGGGMDTEAFF.

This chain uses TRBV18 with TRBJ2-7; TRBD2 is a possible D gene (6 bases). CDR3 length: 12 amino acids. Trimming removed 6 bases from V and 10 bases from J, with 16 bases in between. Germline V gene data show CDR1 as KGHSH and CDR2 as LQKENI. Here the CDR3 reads CASSPRAGSQYF. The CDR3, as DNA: TGTGCCAGCTCCCCCAGGGCGGGAAGCCAGTACTTC. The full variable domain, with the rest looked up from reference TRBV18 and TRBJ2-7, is NAGVMQNPRHLVRRRGQEARLRCSPMKGHSHVYWYRQLPEEGLKFMVYLQKENIIDESGMPKERFSAEFPKEGPSILRIQQVVRGDSAAYFCASSPRAGSQYFGPGTRLTVT.

This CDR3 reads CASSPDGTRTDTQYF. For the CDR3, the DNA is TGTGCCAGCAGCCCGGACGGGACCCGCACAGATACGCAGTATTTT. V is TRBV5-6 and J is TRBJ2-3, with D perhaps matching TRBD1 or TRBD2 (5 bases each). The CDR3 contains 15 residues. The germline V and J ends were trimmed by 4 bases and 1 base, with 13 bases remaining between them. Germline CDR1 SGHDT, CDR2 YYEEEE.

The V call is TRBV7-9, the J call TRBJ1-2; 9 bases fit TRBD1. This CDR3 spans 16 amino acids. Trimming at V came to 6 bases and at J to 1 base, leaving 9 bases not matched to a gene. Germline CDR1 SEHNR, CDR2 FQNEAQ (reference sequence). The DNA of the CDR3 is TGTGCCAGCAGTCCCCGGACAGGGGCGGTTAACTATGGCTACACCTTC. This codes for CASSPRTGAVNYGYTF. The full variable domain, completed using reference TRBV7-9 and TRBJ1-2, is DTGVSQNPRHKITKRGQNVTFRCDPISEHNRLYWYRQTLGQGPEFLTYFQNEAQLEKSRLLSDRFSAERPKGSFSTLEIQRTEQGDSAMYLCASSPRTGAVNYGYTFGSGTRLTVV.

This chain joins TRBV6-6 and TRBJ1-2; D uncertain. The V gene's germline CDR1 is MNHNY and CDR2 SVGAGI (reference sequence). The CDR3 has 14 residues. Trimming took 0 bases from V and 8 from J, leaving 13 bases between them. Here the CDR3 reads CASSYSEGVDGYTF. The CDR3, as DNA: TGTGCCAGCAGTTACTCCGAGGGTGTGGACGGCTACACCTTC.

The CDR3 protein is CASSDLAGGGYNEQFF. In nucleotides, the CDR3 is TGTGCCAGCAGTGACTTAGCGGGAGGGGGTTACAATGAGCAGTTCTTC. This chain connects TRBV2 to TRBJ2-1; 11 positions agree with TRBD2. Germline V CDR1 and CDR2: SNHLY, FYNNEI. This CDR3 has 16 residues. Germline trimming cut 3 bases from V and 4 bases from J; bases unmatched to any gene: 5.

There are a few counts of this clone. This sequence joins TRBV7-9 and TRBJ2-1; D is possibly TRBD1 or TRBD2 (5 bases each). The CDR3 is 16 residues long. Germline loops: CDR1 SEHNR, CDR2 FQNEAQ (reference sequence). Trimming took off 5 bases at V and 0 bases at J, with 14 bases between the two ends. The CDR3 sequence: CASSLPGTTSYNEQFF. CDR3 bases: TGTGCCAGCAGCCTACCCGGGACCACCTCCTACAATGAGCAGTTCTTC.

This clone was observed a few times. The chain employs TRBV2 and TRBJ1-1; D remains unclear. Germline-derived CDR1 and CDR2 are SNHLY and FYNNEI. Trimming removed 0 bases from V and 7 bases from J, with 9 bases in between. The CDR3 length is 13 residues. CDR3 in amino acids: CASSEAEVGEAFF. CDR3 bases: TGTGCCAGCAGTGAAGCGGAGGTGGGTGAAGCTTTCTTT.

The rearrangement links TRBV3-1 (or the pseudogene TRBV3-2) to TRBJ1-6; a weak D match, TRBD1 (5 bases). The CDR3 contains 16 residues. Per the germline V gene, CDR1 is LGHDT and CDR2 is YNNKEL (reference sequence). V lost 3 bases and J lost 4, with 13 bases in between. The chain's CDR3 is CASSQSRQSYNSPLHF. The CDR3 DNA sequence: TGTGCCAGCAGCCAGTCAAGACAGTCGTATAATTCACCCCTCCACTTT.